These 25 T cell receptor beta chains came from one sample sequenced in a study of T cells after yellow fever vaccination. TCRdb independently ran MiXCR on the 5' RACE reads; one entry per CDR3 protein. Among a few hundred thousand distinct CDR3 sequences listed, roughly a fifth were seen once. This sample comprised PBMCs, obtained 15 days after the yellow fever booster vaccination. The receptors here all came from a man between 25 and 39 years old who received the YFV17D yellow fever vaccine.

This rearrangement joins TRBV28 to TRBJ1-2; possible D gene TRBD1, 5 bases. From germline, CDR1 is MDHEN and CDR2 SYDVKM. CDR3 size: 13 residues. V lost 8 bases and J lost 4, with 14 bases in between. The CDR3 nucleotides are TGTGCCAGCTGGATTTCAACAGGCTATGGCTACACCTTC. This sequence encodes CASWISTGYGYTF.

This rearrangement joins TRBV6-2 or TRBV6-3 to TRBJ1-5, with D perhaps matching TRBD1 (5 bases). V gave up 7 bases and J gave up 7 bases, with 14 bases separating them. This CDR3 has 13 amino acids. Germline V lookup: CDR1 MNHEY, CDR2 SVGEGT. CDR3 bases: TGTGCCAGCACCCTCAACAGGCGGCAGCCCCAGCATTTT. Protein product: CASTLNRRQPQHF.

This clonotype appeared a few times. J is TRBJ2-7 and V is TRBV6-2 or TRBV6-3; 9 bases line up with TRBD1. The CDR3 is made up of 15 amino acids. The V gene's germline CDR1 is MNHEY and CDR2 SVGEGT. The J segment lost 2 bases and the V segment lost 5 bases, leaving 7 bases of the junction unmatched. CDR3 in amino acids: CASSDRDRVTYEQYF. The CDR3 coding sequence is TGTGCCAGCAGTGACCGGGACAGGGTCACCTACGAGCAGTACTTC.

The genes are TRBV7-8 and TRBJ1-4; D is unresolved. The CDR3 has 13 residues. V was trimmed by 5 bases and J by 8 bases, leaving 12 bases between them. The germline gives CDR1 SGHVS, CDR2 FQNEAQ. The DNA for the CDR3 is TGTGCCAGCAGCAACATCCCCCTAGAAAAACTGTTTTTT. Protein sequence: CASSNIPLEKLFF.

This chain joins TRBV14 and TRBJ2-2, with D possibly matching TRBD1 (5 bases). V lost 0 bases to trimming and J lost 6 bases, with 14 bases between them. Germline CDR1 is SGHDN and CDR2 is FVKESK. The CDR3 totals 16 residues. The DNA for the CDR3 is TGTGCCAGCAGCCAAGATCTCGCGACAGCCGCCGGGGAGCTGTTTTTT. This translates into CASSQDLATAAGELFF.

The chain employs TRBV7-9 and TRBJ2-5; D might be TRBD1 (5 bases). The germline gives CDR1 SEHNR, CDR2 FQNEAQ (reference sequence). This CDR3 is built from 11 residues. Trimming took 5 bases from V and 7 from J, leaving 8 bases between them. The CDR3 here is CASSIQATQYF. CDR3 nucleotides: TGTGCCAGCAGCATACAGGCGACCCAGTACTTC.

The chain carries TRBV19 and TRBJ2-2, with D unresolved. This CDR3 comprises 14 residues. The V and J ends lost 3 bases and 0 bases respectively, with 5 bases between them. From germline, CDR1 is LNHDA and CDR2 SQIVND (reference sequence). This CDR3 is CASSMQPNTGELFF. CDR3 nucleotides: TGTGCCAGTAGTATGCAGCCGAACACCGGGGAGCTGTTTTTT.

The chain uses TRBV28 and TRBJ2-1; 7 bases are shared with TRBD2. CDR3 length: 17 residues. Germline trimming cut 5 bases from V and 1 base from J; bases unmatched to any gene: 11. The V gene's germline CDR1 is MDHEN and CDR2 SYDVKM. As DNA, the CDR3 is TGTGCCAGCAGTCCCGCAGGAGCTAGCGGATCCTACAATGAGCAGTTCTTC. It encodes CASSPAGASGSYNEQFF.

This clonotype has just a few counts. The chain joins TRBV3-1 to TRBJ2-2, with no clear D. V was pared by 2 bases and J by 7 bases, with 8 bases between. This CDR3 contains 13 residues. The germline CDR1 and CDR2 sequences are LGHDT and YNNKEL (reference sequence). CDR3 bases: TGTGCCAGCAGCCAAACCCACGGCGGGGAGCTGTTTTTT. Its translation is CASSQTHGGELFF.

The chain recombines TRBV5-1 with TRBJ2-3; possible D gene TRBD1, 6 bases. Germline CDR1 and CDR2: SGHRS and YFSETQ. This CDR3 comprises 13 residues. Trimming pared 6 bases from V and 4 bases from J, leaving 12 bases between. CDR3 residues: CASNRQESDTQYF. Written as DNA, the CDR3 is TGCGCCAGCAACAGACAGGAATCAGATACGCAGTATTTT.

This clonotype was seen a few times. The rearrangement joins TRBV10-3 to TRBJ2-7; no reliable D call. Germline-derived CDR1 and CDR2 are ENHRY and SYGVKD. Between the trimmed V and J ends, which lost 7 bases and 4 bases, there was a span of 11 bases. The CDR3 is made up of 12 amino acids. The CDR3 reads CAITNGRYEQYF. As DNA, the CDR3 is TGTGCCATCACAAACGGACGATACGAGCAGTACTTC.

This clonotype was observed a handful of times. The rearrangement uses TRBV5-1 and TRBJ2-3; 8 positions agree with TRBD2. The CDR3 runs 15 residues. Per germline, CDR1 SGHRS and CDR2 YFSETQ. Trimming cost V 6 bases and J 0 bases; bases outside gene matches: 6. CDR3 protein: CASTPGTRSTDTQYF. The CDR3 coding sequence is TGCGCCAGCACCCCCGGGACTAGAAGCACAGATACGCAGTATTTT.

The table lists this clonotype with a few counts. This sequence joins TRBV18 and TRBJ1-5, with a weak D call TRBD1 (6 bases). The CDR3 covers 13 residues. V lost 4 bases to trimming and J lost 5 bases, with 9 bases between them. Germline CDR1 KGHSH, CDR2 LQKENI. The CDR3 here is CASSRAGDQPQHF. The CDR3 DNA reads TGTGCCAGCTCACGGGCAGGGGATCAGCCCCAGCATTTT. The full variable domain, its missing parts supplied by reference TRBV18 and TRBJ1-5, is NAGVMQNPRHLVRRRGQEARLRCSPMKGHSHVYWYRQLPEEGLKFMVYLQKENIIDESGMPKERFSAEFPKEGPSILRIQQVVRGDSAAYFCASSRAGDQPQHFGDGTRLSIL.

This clonotype was seen ten or more times. The chain has TRBV20-1 and TRBJ2-3; perhaps TRBD2 as D (5 bases). The ends were cut back, 2 bases at V and 0 bases at J, with 15 bases in the middle. The CDR3 is made up of 16 amino acids. In germline, CDR1 is DFQATT, CDR2 SNEGSKA (reference sequence). This CDR3 reads CSARSRTRLSTDTQYF. The DNA for the CDR3 is TGCAGTGCTAGAAGTCGGACTCGACTCAGCACAGATACGCAGTATTTT.

The V and J genes are TRBV14 and TRBJ1-2; D uncertain. Per germline, CDR1 SGHDN and CDR2 FVKESK. The CDR3 sequence is 16 residues long. Trimming pared 3 bases from V and 2 bases from J, leaving 16 bases between. CDR3 amino acids: CASSQGAWVQNYGYTF. In DNA form, the CDR3 reads TGTGCCAGCAGCCAGGGTGCCTGGGTACAGAACTATGGCTACACCTTC.

Note on this clonotype: A read error may account for a junction end that differs from germline. This rearrangement joins TRBV4-3 to TRBJ1-1; 7 bases map to TRBD1. The CDR3 length is 14 residues. Germline V gene lookup returns CDR1 LGHNA and CDR2 YSLEER. The DNA of the CDR3 is TGCGCCAGTAGCCAAGAGGGGCTTCAGGGGGAAACTTTCTTT. Translating gives CASSQEGLQGETFF.

V is TRBV13 and J is TRBJ2-5, with TRBD1 identical over 9 bases. CDR1 is PRHDT and CDR2 is FYEKMQ in the germline V gene (reference sequence). The ends lost 5 bases at V and 6 bases at J; junction bases unmatched: 7. The CDR3 length is 14 residues. CDR3 in DNA: TGTGCCAGCAGCGGGACAGGGAGGGTGAAGACCCAGTACTTC. Its translation: CASSGTGRVKTQYF.

This clonotype was recorded a few times. This rearrangement joins TRBV29-1 to TRBJ2-1; 11 nucleotides match TRBD2. CDR1 is SQVTM and CDR2 is ANQGSEA in the germline V gene. The CDR3 is 16 residues long. Trimming cost V 6 bases and J 0 bases; bases outside gene matches: 7. The DNA of the CDR3 is TGCAGCGTAGAGAGTAGCGGGAGGGTCTCCTACAATGAGCAGTTCTTC. It is translated as CSVESSGRVSYNEQFF.

J is TRBJ2-5 and V is TRBV29-1; D might be TRBD2 (5 bases). Trimming removed 4 bases at V and 1 base at J, with 7 bases between. This CDR3 contains 12 residues. The V gene's germline CDR1 is SQVTM and CDR2 ANQGSEA. The CDR3 spells CSVGESQETQYF. CDR3 DNA: TGCAGCGTTGGGGAGTCCCAAGAGACCCAGTACTTC. The entire variable domain, with the rest obtained from reference TRBV29-1 and TRBJ2-5, is as follows: SAVISQKPSRDICQRGTSLTIQCQVDSQVTMMFWYRQQPGQSLTLIATANQGSEATYESGFVIDKFPISRPNLTFSTLTVSNMSPEDSSIYLCSVGESQETQYFGPGTRLLVL.

This clonotype has more than one count but fewer than ten. J is TRBJ2-2 and V is TRBV7-2; D call uncertain. V dropped 2 bases and J dropped 2 bases, with 9 bases sitting between them. From germline, CDR1 is SGHTA and CDR2 FQGNSA. CDR3 length equals 15 residues. CDR3 region: CASSLTQINTGELFF. For the CDR3, the DNA is TGTGCCAGCAGCTTAACACAGATAAACACCGGGGAGCTGTTTTTT.

This clonotype appeared a few times. The rearrangement joins TRBV20-1 to TRBJ2-1; 10 nucleotides agree with TRBD2. The CDR3 length is 14 residues. Germline trimming cut 3 bases from V and 8 bases from J; bases unmatched to any gene: 7. The germline V gene encodes CDR1 DFQATT and CDR2 SNEGSKA (reference sequence). CDR3 sequence: CSARVASGSYEQFF. Written as DNA, the CDR3 is TGCAGTGCTAGGGTTGCTAGCGGGAGCTATGAGCAGTTCTTC.

A remark on this clonotype: A much larger clonotype is one base distant, so this may be a read error. The chain employs TRBV6-2 or TRBV6-3 and TRBJ2-7, with D uncertain. The germline V gene encodes CDR1 MNHEY and CDR2 SVGEGT. The CDR3 is 11 amino acids. Trimming removed 2 bases at V and 5 bases at J, with 4 bases between. CDR3 protein: CASSYLHEQYF. DNA of the CDR3: TGTGCCAGCAGTTACCTCCACGAGCAGTACTTC.

V usage is TRBV12-3 or TRBV12-4 and J usage is TRBJ2-1, with D perhaps given as TRBD1 or TRBD2 (6 bases each). V was shortened by 5 bases and J by 7 bases, with 18 bases between the two germline ends. The CDR3 has 15 residues. CDR3: CASSPRDTFGNEQFF. Written as DNA, the CDR3 is TGTGCCAGCAGTCCGCGGGACACCTTCGGGAATGAGCAGTTCTTC.

The V gene is TRBV5-1, the J gene TRBJ2-7, with 14 bases identical to TRBD2. The junction had 12 bases not matched to a gene; V was cut back by 3 bases and J by 1 base. Germline values: CDR1 SGHRS, CDR2 YFSETQ. The CDR3 has 19 residues. The chain's CDR3 is CASSSPTSGRARASYEQYF. The CDR3 nucleotides read TGCGCCAGCAGCTCGCCGACTAGCGGGAGGGCTAGAGCTTCCTACGAGCAGTACTTC.

This chain links TRBV4-3 with TRBJ2-5, with D perhaps being TRBD1 or TRBD2 (5 bases each). Trimming stripped 1 base from V and 2 bases from J, with 17 bases between. The CDR3 has 17 residues. Germline V gene data show CDR1 as LGHNA and CDR2 as YSLEER. The CDR3, as DNA: TGCGCCAGCAGCCAAGGAGTGCTAAGAGGGGTACAAGAGACCCAGTACTTC. Its translation is CASSQGVLRGVQETQYF.